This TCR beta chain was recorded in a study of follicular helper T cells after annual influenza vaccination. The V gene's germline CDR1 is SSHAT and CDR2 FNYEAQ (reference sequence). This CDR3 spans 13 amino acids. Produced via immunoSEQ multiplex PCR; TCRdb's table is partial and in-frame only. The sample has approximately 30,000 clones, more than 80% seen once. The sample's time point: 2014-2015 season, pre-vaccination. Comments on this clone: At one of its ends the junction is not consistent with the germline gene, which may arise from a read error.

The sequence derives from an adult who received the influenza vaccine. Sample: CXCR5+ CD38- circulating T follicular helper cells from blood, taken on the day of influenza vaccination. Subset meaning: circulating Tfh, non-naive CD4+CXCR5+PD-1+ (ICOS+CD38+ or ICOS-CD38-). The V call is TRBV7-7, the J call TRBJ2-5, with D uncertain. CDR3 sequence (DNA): TGTGCTAGCAGCTTAGGAGCCGGGGAGACCCAGTACTTC. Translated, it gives CASSLGAGETQYF.